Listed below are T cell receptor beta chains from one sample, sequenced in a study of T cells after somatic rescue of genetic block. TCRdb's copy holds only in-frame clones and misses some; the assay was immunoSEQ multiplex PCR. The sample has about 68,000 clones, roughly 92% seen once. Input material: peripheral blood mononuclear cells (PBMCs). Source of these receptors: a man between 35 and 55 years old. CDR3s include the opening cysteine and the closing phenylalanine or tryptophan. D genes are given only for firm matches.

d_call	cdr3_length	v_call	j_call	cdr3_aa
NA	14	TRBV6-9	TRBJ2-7	CASSYGTRANEQYF
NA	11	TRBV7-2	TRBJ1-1	CASSEGTEAFF
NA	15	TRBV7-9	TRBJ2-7	CASSPRSGHIYEQYF
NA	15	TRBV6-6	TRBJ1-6	CASSRQSSYNSPLHF
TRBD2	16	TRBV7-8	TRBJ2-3	CASRLIGLAGADTQYF
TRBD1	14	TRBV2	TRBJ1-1	CASSPGTENTEAFF
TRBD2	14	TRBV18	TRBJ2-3	CASSRGGSTDTQYF
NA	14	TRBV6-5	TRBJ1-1	CASSRGPGNTEAFF
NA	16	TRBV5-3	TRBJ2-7	CARSLAGQGATYEQYF
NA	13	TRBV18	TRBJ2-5	CASSLDLQETQYF
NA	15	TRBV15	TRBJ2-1	CATSPRQVSYNEQFF
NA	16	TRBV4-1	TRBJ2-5	CASSQVLGAGRETQYF
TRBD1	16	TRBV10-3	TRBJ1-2	CAISPAGTGGDYGYTF
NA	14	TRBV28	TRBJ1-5	CASNWGPSNQPQHF
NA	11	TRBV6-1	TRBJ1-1	CASRRSTEAFF
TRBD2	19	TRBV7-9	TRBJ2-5	CASSFGGQGWTSGRGTQYF
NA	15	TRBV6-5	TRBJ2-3	CASSYSGPTTDTQYF
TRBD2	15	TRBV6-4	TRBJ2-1	CASSPSGGSYNEQFF
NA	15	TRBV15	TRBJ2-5	CATSRGGQYQETQYF
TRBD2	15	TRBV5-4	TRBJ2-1	CASSSSGGAVHEQFF
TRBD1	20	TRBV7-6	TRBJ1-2	CASSSPKTATGVEGNYGYTF
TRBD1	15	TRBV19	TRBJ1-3	CARQGAQGSGNTIYF
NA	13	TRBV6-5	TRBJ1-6	CASTPGRGSPLHF
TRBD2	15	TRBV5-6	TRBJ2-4	CASSLLGGRGNIQYF
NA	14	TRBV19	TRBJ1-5	CARTDSGGNQPQHF
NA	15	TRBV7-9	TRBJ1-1	CASSSGTLMNTEAFF
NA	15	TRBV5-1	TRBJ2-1	CASSLGTLSYNEQFF
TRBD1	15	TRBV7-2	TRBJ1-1	CASSFGQGLNTEAFF
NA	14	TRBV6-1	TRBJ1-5	CASSDGGGNQPQHF
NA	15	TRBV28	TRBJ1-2	CASRMAQGVSYGYTF
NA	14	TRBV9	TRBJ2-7	CASSEGTELYEQYF
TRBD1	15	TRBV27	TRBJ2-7	CASSYAGTGTHEQYF
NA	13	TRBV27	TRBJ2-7	CASSFGKAYEQYF
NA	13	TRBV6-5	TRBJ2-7	CASTRGNSYEQYF
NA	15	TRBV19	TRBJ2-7	CACSPWSSGTYEQYF
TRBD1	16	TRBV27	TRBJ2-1	CASSLWGQGLRNEQFF
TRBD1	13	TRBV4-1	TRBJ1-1	CASSQTGGERAFF
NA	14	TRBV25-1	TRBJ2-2	CASRPPSGSGELFF
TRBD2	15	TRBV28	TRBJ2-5	CASSLRLAGGREQYF
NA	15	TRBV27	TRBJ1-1	CASWPGGPALSEAFF
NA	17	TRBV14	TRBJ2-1	CASSQLITPGPHNEQFF
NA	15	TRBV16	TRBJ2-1	CASSLSALGGGVQFF
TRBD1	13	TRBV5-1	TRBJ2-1	CASSRDSLGEQFF
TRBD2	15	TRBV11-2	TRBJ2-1	CASRTLAGVYNEQFF
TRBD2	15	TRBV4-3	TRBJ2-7	CASSPLAGDTYEQYF
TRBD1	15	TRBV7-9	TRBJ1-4	CASSPQTGANEKLFF